The sequence of this T cell receptor (beta chain) was determined in a study of blood T cell repertoires in COVID-19. Study-level information: The origin of the acute and convalescent COVID-19 samples was the United States, Italy and Spain.

The method was immunoSEQ multiplex PCR; TCRdb's version includes in-frame clones alone and lacks a portion of them. The sample records about 170,000 clones, around 84% being singletons. The germline V gene encodes CDR1 SGHNT and CDR2 YYREEE (reference sequence). Trimming took off 4 bases at V and 2 bases at J, with 8 bases between the two ends. The CDR3 has 13 amino acids. This receptor was taken from a woman in her seventies with COVID-19, enrolled during active disease. The chain recombines TRBV5-4 with TRBJ2-3, with D unclear. Sequences were obtained from peripheral blood. The CDR3 loop is CASSLTPTDTQYF. CDR3 DNA: TGTGCCAGCAGCCTAACCCCCACAGATACGCAGTATTTT.